These T cell receptor beta chains were read from a single sample in a study of vaccination and CD4 T cells after COVID-19. These TCRs are of unknown antigen specificity. One entry per CDR3 protein results from TCRdb running MiXCR on the PCR reads. The sample yields about 15,000 distinct CDR3 sequences, 60% seen once. Sequencing was done on a sample of CD4+ T cells from blood, cultured in vitro. These receptors were taken from a human donor who had recovered from COVID-19. Each CDR3 is given with its conserved first and last residue. A D gene is named only where the DNA matches it firmly. The size field is filled for only some rows; it gives once, few, many or a size class.

v_call: TRBV18; clone_size: NA; j_call: TRBJ1-6; d_call: TRBD1; cdr3_aa: CASSPVDRGNSPLHF; cdr3_nt: TGTGCCAGCTCCCCGGTGGACAGGGGTAATTCACCCCTCCACTTT
v_call: TRBV7-9; clone_size: NA; j_call: TRBJ2-3; d_call: TRBD2; cdr3_aa: CASSSTSGSPDTQYF; cdr3_nt: TGTGCCAGCAGCTCCACTAGCGGGAGCCCAGATACGCAGTATTTT
v_call: TRBV7-2; clone_size: few; j_call: TRBJ1-5; d_call: TRBD1; cdr3_aa: CASSLSQGGGSQPQHF; cdr3_nt: TGTGCCAGCAGCTTATCACAGGGGGGAGGCAGTCAGCCCCAGCATTTT
v_call: TRBV20-1; clone_size: NA; j_call: TRBJ2-7; d_call: TRBD2; cdr3_aa: CSAEYPGLAGGSEQYF; cdr3_nt: TGCAGTGCGGAGTACCCCGGACTAGCGGGAGGAAGCGAGCAGTACTTC
v_call: TRBV19; clone_size: NA; j_call: TRBJ1-5; d_call: NA; cdr3_aa: CASSTRDREGQPQHF; cdr3_nt: TGTGCCAGTAGTACTCGGGACCGGGAGGGTCAGCCCCAGCATTTT
v_call: TRBV7-3; clone_size: few; j_call: TRBJ2-2; d_call: TRBD2; cdr3_aa: CASSPVAGGTGELFF; cdr3_nt: TGTGCCAGCAGCCCTGTAGCGGGGGGCACCGGGGAGCTGTTTTTT
v_call: TRBV28; clone_size: NA; j_call: TRBJ1-2; d_call: NA; cdr3_aa: CASSPPGDYGYTF; cdr3_nt: TGTGCCAGCAGTCCCCCCGGGGACTATGGCTACACCTTC
v_call: TRBV28; clone_size: NA; j_call: TRBJ2-3; d_call: NA; cdr3_aa: CASRGGTEDTQYF; cdr3_nt: TGTGCCAGCAGGGGAGGTACAGAGGATACGCAGTATTTT
v_call: TRBV2; clone_size: NA; j_call: TRBJ1-2; d_call: TRBD1; cdr3_aa: CASSQKTGTGNGYTF; cdr3_nt: TGTGCCAGCAGTCAAAAGACCGGGACAGGGAATGGCTACACCTTC
v_call: TRBV6-2/TRBV6-3; clone_size: NA; j_call: TRBJ2-1; d_call: NA; cdr3_aa: CASSYSSSRPGGNGQFF; cdr3_nt: TGTGCCAGCAGTTACTCGAGCTCAAGACCAGGGGGGAACGGGCAGTTCTTC
v_call: TRBV10-1; clone_size: NA; j_call: TRBJ2-3; d_call: NA; cdr3_aa: CASSVLEGTRDTQYF; cdr3_nt: TGCGCCAGCAGTGTTCTGGAGGGTACGAGAGATACGCAGTATTTT
v_call: TRBV20-1; clone_size: few; j_call: TRBJ2-5; d_call: NA; cdr3_aa: CSAQTDDQETQYF; cdr3_nt: TGCAGTGCTCAGACAGACGACCAAGAGACCCAGTACTTC
v_call: TRBV7-8; clone_size: few; j_call: TRBJ1-2; d_call: NA; cdr3_aa: CASSLSRDHYGYTF; cdr3_nt: TGTGCCAGCAGCTTATCCCGGGACCACTATGGCTACACCTTC
v_call: TRBV7-9; clone_size: NA; j_call: TRBJ1-6; d_call: TRBD1; cdr3_aa: CASSLAGGGTGFNNSPLHF; cdr3_nt: TGTGCCAGCAGCTTAGCTGGAGGTGGGACAGGATTTAATAATTCACCCCTCCACTTT
v_call: TRBV7-2; clone_size: NA; j_call: TRBJ1-5; d_call: TRBD1; cdr3_aa: CASSRQGMGQPQHF; cdr3_nt: TGTGCCAGCAGCCGACAGGGGATGGGTCAGCCCCAGCATTTT
v_call: TRBV25-1; clone_size: NA; j_call: TRBJ2-3; d_call: TRBD2; cdr3_aa: CASSEWLAGEGFGADTQYF; cdr3_nt: TGTGCCAGCAGTGAATGGTTAGCGGGAGAAGGTTTTGGGGCAGATACGCAGTATTTT
v_call: TRBV10-1; clone_size: NA; j_call: TRBJ1-2; d_call: TRBD1; cdr3_aa: CASSFDRVYGYTF; cdr3_nt: TGCGCCAGCAGCTTTGACAGGGTCTATGGCTACACCTTC
v_call: TRBV4-1; clone_size: NA; j_call: TRBJ2-7; d_call: NA; cdr3_aa: CASSRGEYEQYF; cdr3_nt: TGCGCCAGCAGCCGTGGGGAATACGAGCAGTACTTC
v_call: TRBV20-1; clone_size: large; j_call: TRBJ2-7; d_call: TRBD1; cdr3_aa: CSAPTLGQGGPNSYEQYF; cdr3_nt: TGCAGTGCTCCTACCCTGGGACAGGGAGGGCCGAACTCCTACGAGCAGTACTTC
v_call: TRBV28; clone_size: NA; j_call: TRBJ2-1; d_call: TRBD2; cdr3_aa: CASSLPSGNSYNEQFF; cdr3_nt: TGTGCCAGCAGTTTACCTAGCGGGAATTCCTACAATGAGCAGTTCTTC
v_call: TRBV6-1; clone_size: few; j_call: TRBJ1-5; d_call: NA; cdr3_aa: CASSEQLGNQPQHF; cdr3_nt: TGTGCCAGCAGTGAACAGTTGGGCAATCAGCCCCAGCATTTT
v_call: TRBV7-2; clone_size: NA; j_call: TRBJ2-7; d_call: TRBD1; cdr3_aa: CASSLAQGATYEQYF; cdr3_nt: TGTGCCAGCAGCTTAGCGCAGGGGGCAACCTACGAGCAGTACTTC
v_call: TRBV19; clone_size: large; j_call: TRBJ1-6; d_call: TRBD1; cdr3_aa: CASSPTGGVDSPLHF; cdr3_nt: TGTGCCAGTAGTCCGACAGGGGGAGTGGATTCACCCCTCCACTTT
v_call: TRBV29-1; clone_size: NA; j_call: TRBJ1-2; d_call: TRBD1; cdr3_aa: CSGGQGAGGYTF; cdr3_nt: TGCAGCGGCGGACAGGGGGCCGGTGGCTACACCTTC